These 14 T cell receptor beta chains were sequenced from one sample in a study of blood T cell repertoires in COVID-19 (dated by TCRdb to the early 2020s). The library was generated by the immunoSEQ multiplex PCR assay. What TCRdb holds here is the immuneACCESS table cut down to in-frame rearrangements. Part of the clones is not present; checked against another copy, under half of the missing clones reflect an unresolved V gene, and the others are unexplained. Recorded for this sample are some 110,000 clones; about 89% of them occurred a single time. Jointly, the top ten make up around 4.5% of the sample. The specimen was peripheral blood. These receptors came from a man aged 40-49 years with acute or convalescent COVID-19.

The rearrangement joins TRBV19 to TRBJ2-7; D is possibly TRBD1 (5 bases). CDR3 length equals 11 residues. Germline assignment: CDR1 LNHDA and CDR2 SQIVND (reference sequence). Trimming shortened V by 10 bases and J by 6 bases, and 13 bases separated the two germline ends. The CDR3 nucleotides read TGTGCCACCTCTAAGGGGCTCGAGCAGTACTTC. Amino acids: CATSKGLEQYF.

This clone has a single count. The V call is TRBV7-9, the J call TRBJ2-6; the D is unclear. There are 15 residues in the CDR3. V was pared by 6 bases and J by 3 bases, with 12 bases between. CDR1 and CDR2 (germline): SEHNR, FQNEAQ (reference sequence). CDR3 protein: CASRYPGFGANVLTF. The CDR3 DNA reads TGTGCCAGCAGGTACCCCGGTTTTGGGGCCAACGTCCTGACTTTC.

The chain combines TRBV5-5 with TRBJ2-7; TRBD1 matches at 8 bases. There are 12 residues in the CDR3. The V and J ends lost 4 bases and 5 bases, in that order; junction bases with no gene match: 2. The germline V gene encodes CDR1 SGHKS and CDR2 YYEKEE (reference sequence). CDR3 DNA: TGTGCCAGCAGCGAGACAGGGGACGAGCAGTACTTC. This encodes CASSETGDEQYF.

The chain has TRBV18 and TRBJ2-1, with D perhaps matching TRBD1 (6 bases). CDR3 length equals 16 residues. V was trimmed by 5 bases and J by 4 bases, leaving 18 bases between them. Germline loops: CDR1 KGHSH, CDR2 LQKENI. The CDR3 DNA reads as TGTGCCAGCTCAGCGCAAAACAGGGTTGGGTACAATGAGCAGTTCTTC. As protein: CASSAQNRVGYNEQFF.

This clone was picked up one time. The gene calls are TRBV20-1 and TRBJ1-5; D is possibly TRBD1 (6 bases). Trimming removed 3 bases from V and 2 bases from J, with 8 bases in between. The CDR3 loop spans 13 amino acids. Germline V gene sequence: CDR1 DFQATT, CDR2 SNEGSKA (reference sequence). The chain's CDR3 is CSASSGGNQPQHF. In DNA, the CDR3 is TGCAGTGCTAGTTCAGGGGGCAATCAGCCCCAGCATTTT.

The V and J genes are TRBV30 and TRBJ1-2; 10 bases map to TRBD1. The V gene's germline CDR1 is GTSNPN and CDR2 SVGIG (reference sequence). CDR3 size: 13 residues. J was trimmed by 9 bases and V by 3 bases; bases with no gene match: 7. CDR3 nucleotide sequence: TGTGCCTGGAGCCTCGGGACAGGGGACAGCTACACCTTC. The encoded protein is CAWSLGTGDSYTF.

The V gene is TRBV11-2, the J gene TRBJ1-5; possible D gene TRBD1, 6 bases. CDR1 is SGHAT, CDR2 FQNNGV, per germline. Deletions cut 5 bases from V and 1 base from J, with 9 bases between. CDR3 length equals 14 residues. CDR3 sequence: CASSQGHSNQPQHF. CDR3 coding DNA: TGTGCCAGCAGCCAGGGACACAGCAATCAGCCCCAGCATTTT.

This sequence joins TRBV7-2 and TRBJ1-2, with 9 bases identical to TRBD1. CDR1 is SGHTA, CDR2 FQGNSA, per germline. The CDR3 consists of 15 residues. V was pared by 5 bases and J by 4 bases, with 8 bases of the junction left unmatched. The CDR3 coding sequence is TGTGCCAGCAGCATACTACAGGGGGCAGGCTATGGCTACACCTTC. It specifies CASSILQGAGYGYTF.

This chain connects TRBV29-1 to TRBJ2-7, with D unresolved. Germline CDR1 SQVTM, CDR2 ANQGSEA. V lost 4 bases to trimming and J lost 1 base, with 8 bases between them. The CDR3 loop spans 12 amino acids. The CDR3 sequence: CSVAVPSYEQYF. The CDR3 DNA follows: TGCAGCGTTGCTGTCCCTTCCTACGAGCAGTACTTC.

The genes are TRBV12-5 and TRBJ2-1; D remains unclear. V lost 3 bases to trimming and J lost 10 bases, with 7 bases between them. This CDR3 region has 11 residues. Looked up from germline, CDR1 is LGHNT and CDR2 is FRNRAP. The CDR3 sequence is CASGLGVEQFF. CDR3 DNA: TGTGCTAGTGGTTTAGGAGTGGAGCAGTTCTTC. The whole variable domain, filled in from reference TRBV12-5 and TRBJ2-1, reads DARVTQTPRHKVTEMGQEVTMRCQPILGHNTVFWYRQTMMQGLELLAYFRNRAPLDDSGMPKDRFSAEMPDATLATLKIQPSEPRDSAVYFCASGLGVEQFFGPGTRLTVL.

The rearrangement links TRBV2 to TRBJ2-1, with 11 bases aligning to TRBD2. The germline V gene has CDR1 SNHLY and CDR2 FYNNEI. The CDR3 loop spans 18 amino acids. With 2 bases clipped from V and 6 bases from J, the junction kept 12 bases outside the gene matches. For the CDR3, the DNA is TGTGCCAGCAGTGAATGCCTGTCTGGGACTAGCGGATGCAATGAGCAGTTCTTC. Protein: CASSECLSGTSGCNEQFF.

This chain's CDR3 is CASSPFQGAENTEAFF. For the CDR3, the DNA is TGTGCCAGCTCACCCTTTCAAGGGGCAGAGAACACTGAAGCTTTCTTT. The gene calls are TRBV18 and TRBJ1-1; tentatively, D is TRBD1 (5 bases). Germline CDR1 reads KGHSH; CDR2 reads LQKENI. The CDR3 totals 16 residues. V gave up 3 bases and J gave up 1 base, with 15 bases separating them.

This sequence joins TRBV6-1 and TRBJ1-1, with D possibly being TRBD1 (6 bases). Germline V gives CDR1 MNHNS, CDR2 SASEGT. The V end was cut by 0 bases, the J end by 4 bases, with 15 bases between. This CDR3 region has 16 residues. CDR3 DNA sequence: TGTGCCAGCAGTGAAGCGGGAATGGGGGCCGGCACTGAAGCTTTCTTT. It encodes CASSEAGMGAGTEAFF.

V is TRBV18 and J is TRBJ2-5, with unresolved D. Germline lookup yields CDR1 KGHSH and CDR2 LQKENI. The CDR3 is 14 residues long. The germline V and J ends were trimmed by 0 bases and 1 base, with 6 bases remaining between them. CDR3: CASSPPNSQETQYF. CDR3 nucleotide sequence: TGTGCCAGCTCACCACCCAACAGCCAAGAGACCCAGTACTTC.